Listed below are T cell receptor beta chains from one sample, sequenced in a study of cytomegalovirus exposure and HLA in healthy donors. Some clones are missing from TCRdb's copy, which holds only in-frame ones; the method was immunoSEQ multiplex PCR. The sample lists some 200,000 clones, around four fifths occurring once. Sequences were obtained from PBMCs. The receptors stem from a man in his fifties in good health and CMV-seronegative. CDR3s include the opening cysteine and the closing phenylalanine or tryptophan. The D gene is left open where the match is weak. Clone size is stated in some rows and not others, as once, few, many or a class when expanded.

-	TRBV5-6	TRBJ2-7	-	CASSLLGHQSYEQYF	TGTGCCAGCAGCTTGTTGGGACACCAATCCTACGAGCAGTACTTC
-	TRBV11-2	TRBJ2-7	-	CASSSFSGGRLYEQYF	TGTGCCAGCAGCTCGTTCTCCGGGGGGCGGCTATACGAGCAGTACTTC
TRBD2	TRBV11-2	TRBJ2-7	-	CASSLDLAGTYEQYF	TGTGCCAGCAGCTTAGATCTAGCGGGGACCTACGAGCAGTACTTC
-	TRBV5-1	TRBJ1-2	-	CASSSLTGANYGYTF	TGCGCCAGCAGCTCCTTGACAGGAGCTAACTATGGCTACACCTTC
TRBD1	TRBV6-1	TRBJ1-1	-	CASSEAGTGGTEAFF	TGTGCCAGCAGTGAAGCTGGGACAGGGGGCACTGAAGCTTTCTTT
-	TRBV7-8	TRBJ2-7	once	CASSLDLVYEQYF	TGCGCCAGCAGCTTAGATCTCGTTTACGAGCAGTACTTC
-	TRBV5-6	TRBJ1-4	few	CASSPWGSENEKLFF	TGTGCCAGCAGCCCTTGGGGCAGTGAGAATGAAAAACTGTTTTTT
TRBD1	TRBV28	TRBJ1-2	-	CASISGGSGYTF	TGTGCCAGCATCTCAGGGGGAAGTGGCTACACCTTC
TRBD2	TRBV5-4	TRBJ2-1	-	CASSPSGGTSGMRYNEQFF	TGTGCCAGCAGCCCCTCAGGGGGGACTAGCGGGATGAGGTACAATGAGCAGTTCTTC
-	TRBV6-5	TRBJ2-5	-	CASSQNPKETQYF	TGTGCCAGCAGTCAGAATCCCAAAGAGACCCAGTACTTC
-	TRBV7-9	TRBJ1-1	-	CSSSLVAGGNGNTEAFF	TGTTCCAGCAGCTTAGTTGCGGGGGGCAATGGTAACACTGAAGCTTTCTTT
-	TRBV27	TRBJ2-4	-	CASSLSPPRRGAKNIQYF	TGTGCCAGCAGTTTATCTCCCCCCAGACGCGGGGCCAAAAACATTCAGTACTTC
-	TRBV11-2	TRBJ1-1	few	CASSLIFSRRVLINTEAFF	TGTGCCAGCAGCTTAATATTTTCTCGGCGGGTTTTGATAAACACTGAAGCTTTCTTT
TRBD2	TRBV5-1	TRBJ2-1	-	CASKLAGATYNEQFF	TGCGCCAGCAAGCTAGCGGGGGCCACCTACAATGAGCAGTTCTTC
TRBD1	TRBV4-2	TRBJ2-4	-	CASSLGTGGDKNIQYF	TGTGCCAGCAGCCTAGGGACAGGGGGGGACAAAAACATTCAGTACTTC
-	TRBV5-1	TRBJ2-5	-	CASSSSTTQETQYF	TGCGCCAGCAGCTCGTCGACAACCCAAGAGACCCAGTACTTC
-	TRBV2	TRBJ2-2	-	CAIGAVGTGELFF	TGTGCCATAGGAGCGGTAGGGACCGGGGAGCTGTTTTTT
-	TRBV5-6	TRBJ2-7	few	CASSLSRFEQYF	TGTGCCAGCAGCTTGTCTCGTTTCGAGCAGTACTTC
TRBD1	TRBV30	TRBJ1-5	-	CAWSVFDRENQPQHF	TGTGCCTGGAGTGTATTTGACAGGGAGAATCAGCCCCAGCATTTT
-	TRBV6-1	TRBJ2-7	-	CASSGQFLYEQYF	TGTGCCAGCAGTGGGCAGTTCCTTTACGAGCAGTACTTC
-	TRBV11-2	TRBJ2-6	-	CASSLDGPTKVLTF	TGTGCCAGCAGCTTAGATGGGCCGACTAAGGTCCTGACTTTC
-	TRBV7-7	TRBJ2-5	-	CASSKSTVMGTQYF	TGTGCTAGCAGCAAATCGACAGTTATGGGGACCCAGTACTTC
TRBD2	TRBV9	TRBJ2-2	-	CASTLHIGLAGPGELFF	TGTGCCAGCACCCTTCATATCGGACTAGCGGGCCCCGGGGAGCTGTTTTTT
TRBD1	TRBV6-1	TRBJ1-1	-	CASSERDRPLNTEAFF	TGTGCCAGCAGTGAAAGGGACAGGCCCTTGAACACTGAAGCTTTCTTT
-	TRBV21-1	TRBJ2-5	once	CASSPCEGAQETQYF	TGTGCCAGCAGCCCCTGCGAGGGGGCCCAAGAGACCCAGTACTTC
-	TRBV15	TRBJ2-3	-	CATSSGLSTDTQYF	TGTGCCACCAGCAGTGGACTTAGCACAGATACGCAGTATTTT
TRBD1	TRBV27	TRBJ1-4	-	CASRLGQGEGKLFF	TGTGCCAGCAGACTAGGACAGGGCGAAGGAAAACTGTTTTTT
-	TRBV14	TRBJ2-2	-	CASSQVFMGLDTGELFF	TGTGCCAGCAGCCAGGTATTCATGGGACTCGACACCGGGGAGCTGTTTTTT
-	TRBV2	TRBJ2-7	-	CASSEAPGFEKYF	TGTGCCAGCAGTGAAGCCCCCGGGTTTGAGAAGTACTTC
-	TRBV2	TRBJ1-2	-	CASRSQGHYGYTF	TGTGCCAGCAGGTCCCAGGGGCACTATGGCTACACCTTC
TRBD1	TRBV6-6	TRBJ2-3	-	CASKTGADTQYF	TGTGCCAGCAAAACAGGGGCAGATACGCAGTATTTT
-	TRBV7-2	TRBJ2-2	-	CASSLAPQGSNTGELFF	TGTGCCAGCAGCTTAGCCCCCCAGGGGTCGAACACCGGGGAGCTGTTTTTT